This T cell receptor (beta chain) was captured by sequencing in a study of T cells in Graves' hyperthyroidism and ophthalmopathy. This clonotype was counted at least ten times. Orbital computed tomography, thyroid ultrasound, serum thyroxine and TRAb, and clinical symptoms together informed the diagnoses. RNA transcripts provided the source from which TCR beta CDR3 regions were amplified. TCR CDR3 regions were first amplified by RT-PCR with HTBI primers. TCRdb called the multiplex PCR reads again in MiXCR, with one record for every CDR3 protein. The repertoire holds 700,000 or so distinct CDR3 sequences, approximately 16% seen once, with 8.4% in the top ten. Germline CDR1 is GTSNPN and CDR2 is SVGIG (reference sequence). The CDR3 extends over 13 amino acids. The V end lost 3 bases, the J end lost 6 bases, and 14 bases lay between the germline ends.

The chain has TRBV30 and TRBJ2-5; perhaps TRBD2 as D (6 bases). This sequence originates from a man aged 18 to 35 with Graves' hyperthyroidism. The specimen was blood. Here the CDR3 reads CAWRPGGWKTQYF. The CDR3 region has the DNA TGTGCCTGGAGGCCCGGGGGATGGAAGACCCAGTACTTC.